What follows is one TCR beta chain and its context. Use of 60 Vbeta and 13 Jbeta primers characterized the PCR. TCRdb keeps only in-frame clones here, not all; method: immunoSEQ multiplex PCR. Among some 170,000 clones listed, approximately 76% were seen once. The V and J ends lost 4 bases and 2 bases, in that order; junction bases with no gene match: 6. Germline-derived CDR1 and CDR2 are SGHVS and FQNEAQ. The CDR3 is made up of 16 amino acids. This entry comes from a study of cytomegalovirus exposure and HLA in healthy donors. The receptor's source is a man aged 60 to 75 in good health and CMV-seronegative. The sequenced material came from PBMCs. The chain links TRBV7-8 to TRBJ2-7, with TRBD2 matching 12 bases. The CDR3 sequence: CASSSSGRAGAYEQYF. In nucleotides, the CDR3 is TGTGCCAGCAGCTCTAGCGGGAGGGCAGGGGCCTACGAGCAGTACTTC.